This entry features one T cell receptor (beta chain) sequence. The antigen is not known. At study entry, adolescents had tuberculin skin tests and IGRA screening. Unsorted cryopreserved PBMC were sequenced, averaging roughly 94,000 T cells per clinical donor. Germline V gives CDR1 SGHRS, CDR2 YFSETQ. This CDR3 has 15 residues. V was trimmed by 5 bases and J by 6 bases, leaving 20 bases between them. This specimen comes from a study of T cells in tuberculosis. Study results and limitations: Smaller distances to GMM-specific TCRs suggested their expansion in active tuberculosis.

Sequencing was performed with immunoSEQ multiplex PCR; in TCRdb, only in-frame clones are kept and a portion is missing. The data show about 36,000 clones, over 85% seen once. Sequenced material: PBMCs. The receptor was isolated from a donor between 10 and 35 years old with latent tuberculosis or without tuberculosis infection. This chain joins TRBV5-1 and TRBJ1-1; a weak D match, TRBD1 (5 bases). CDR3 DNA: TGCGCCAGCAGTCAGGGTGATAATATTCGGGCTGAAGCTTTCTTT. Translating it yields CASSQGDNIRAEAFF.